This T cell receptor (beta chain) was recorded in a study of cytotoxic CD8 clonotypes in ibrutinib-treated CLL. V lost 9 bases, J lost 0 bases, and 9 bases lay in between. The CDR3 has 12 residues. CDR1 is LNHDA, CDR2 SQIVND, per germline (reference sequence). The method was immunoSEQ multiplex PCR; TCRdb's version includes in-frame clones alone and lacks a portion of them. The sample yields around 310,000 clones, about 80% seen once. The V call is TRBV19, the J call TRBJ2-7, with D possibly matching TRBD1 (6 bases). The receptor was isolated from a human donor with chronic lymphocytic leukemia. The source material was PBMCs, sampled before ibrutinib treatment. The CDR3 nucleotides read TGTGCCAGCCGGGACAACTCCTACGAGCAGTACTTC. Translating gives CASRDNSYEQYF.